The rows below give T cell receptor beta chains drawn from one sample of a study of human T cells and chemical hapten exposure. TCRdb processed the RACE reads anew with MiXCR; each CDR3 protein has one entry. The sample has some 380,000 distinct CDR3 sequences, more than 4.5% seen once. This material consisted of whole blood, taken in connection with sensitization to the hapten diphenylcyclopropenone (DPC). The receptors stem from a woman in her forties or fifties with alopecia areata. Some clones in this sample may be carry-over from other donors' samples. CDR3s include the opening cysteine and the closing phenylalanine or tryptophan. A D gene is named only where the DNA matches it firmly. Only part of the rows carry a size: once, few, many, or a class if the clone is expanded.

j_gene: TRBJ2-1
abundance: few
v_gene: TRBV6-5
d_gene: TRBD2
CDR3aa: CASTPAGVHNEQFF
CDR3nt: TGTGCCAGCACGCCAGCGGGAGTTCACAATGAGCAGTTCTTC

j_gene: TRBJ2-7
abundance: many
v_gene: TRBV5-1
d_gene: TRBD2
CDR3aa: CASSLGGTSLSYEQYF
CDR3nt: TGCGCCAGCAGCTTGGGAGGGACTAGCCTCAGCTACGAGCAGTACTTC

j_gene: TRBJ2-5
abundance: many
v_gene: TRBV6-1
d_gene: -
CDR3aa: CASSVGGPEETQYF
CDR3nt: TGTGCCAGCAGTGTGGGGGGTCCCGAAGAGACCCAGTACTTC

j_gene: TRBJ1-1
abundance: few
v_gene: TRBV10-3
d_gene: -
CDR3aa: CAISEGALNTEAFF
CDR3nt: TGTGCCATCAGTGAAGGGGCCCTGAACACTGAAGCTTTCTTT

j_gene: TRBJ1-4
abundance: many
v_gene: TRBV7-9
d_gene: -
CDR3aa: CASGTGTANEKLFF
CDR3nt: TGTGCCAGCGGAACCGGGACGGCCAATGAAAAACTGTTTTTT

j_gene: TRBJ1-1
abundance: few
v_gene: TRBV12-3/TRBV12-4
d_gene: TRBD1
CDR3aa: CASRKRQGGGREAFF
CDR3nt: TGTGCCAGCAGAAAAAGACAGGGCGGTGGACGTGAAGCTTTCTTT

j_gene: TRBJ2-3
abundance: many
v_gene: TRBV27
d_gene: TRBD1
CDR3aa: CASSPGQGITDTQYF
CDR3nt: TGTGCCAGCAGTCCCGGACAGGGGATCACAGATACGCAGTATTTT

j_gene: TRBJ2-5
abundance: -
v_gene: TRBV6-2/TRBV6-3
d_gene: -
CDR3aa: CASSPHRGIVQETQYF
CDR3nt: TGTGCCAGCTCTCCCCACCGCGGGATAGTACAAGAGACCCAGTACTTC

j_gene: TRBJ1-1
abundance: few
v_gene: TRBV20-1
d_gene: -
CDR3aa: CSARDFIASMNTEAFF
CDR3nt: TGCAGTGCTAGAGATTTTATTGCCTCGATGAACACTGAAGCTTTCTTT

j_gene: TRBJ2-7
abundance: many
v_gene: TRBV20-1
d_gene: -
CDR3aa: CSAGTKSLEQYF
CDR3nt: TGCAGTGCGGGGACCAAAAGTCTCGAGCAGTACTTC

j_gene: TRBJ2-2
abundance: many
v_gene: TRBV6-2/TRBV6-3
d_gene: TRBD2
CDR3aa: CASSLLLAGDTGELFF
CDR3nt: TGTGCCAGCAGCCTACTACTAGCGGGAGACACCGGGGAGCTGTTTTTT

j_gene: TRBJ1-1
abundance: many
v_gene: TRBV28
d_gene: -
CDR3aa: CASSLAMNPGEAFF
CDR3nt: TGTGCCAGCAGTTTGGCGATGAATCCGGGTGAAGCTTTCTTT

j_gene: TRBJ2-6
abundance: many
v_gene: TRBV27
d_gene: -
CDR3aa: CASSSGSGGANVLTF
CDR3nt: TGTGCCAGCAGCTCAGGGTCTGGTGGGGCCAACGTCCTGACTTTC

j_gene: TRBJ1-1
abundance: -
v_gene: TRBV14
d_gene: -
CDR3aa: CASSQEGKARLEAFF
CDR3nt: TGTGCCAGCAGCCAAGAGGGGAAGGCCCGCTTGGAAGCTTTCTTT

j_gene: TRBJ1-1
abundance: -
v_gene: TRBV5-1
d_gene: -
CDR3aa: CASSLSGVTEAFF
CDR3nt: TGCGCCAGCAGCTTGTCAGGGGTCACTGAAGCTTTCTTT

j_gene: TRBJ2-7
abundance: many
v_gene: TRBV7-2
d_gene: -
CDR3aa: CASSAGIKTEQYF
CDR3nt: TGTGCCAGCAGCGCCGGGATTAAAACCGAGCAGTACTTC